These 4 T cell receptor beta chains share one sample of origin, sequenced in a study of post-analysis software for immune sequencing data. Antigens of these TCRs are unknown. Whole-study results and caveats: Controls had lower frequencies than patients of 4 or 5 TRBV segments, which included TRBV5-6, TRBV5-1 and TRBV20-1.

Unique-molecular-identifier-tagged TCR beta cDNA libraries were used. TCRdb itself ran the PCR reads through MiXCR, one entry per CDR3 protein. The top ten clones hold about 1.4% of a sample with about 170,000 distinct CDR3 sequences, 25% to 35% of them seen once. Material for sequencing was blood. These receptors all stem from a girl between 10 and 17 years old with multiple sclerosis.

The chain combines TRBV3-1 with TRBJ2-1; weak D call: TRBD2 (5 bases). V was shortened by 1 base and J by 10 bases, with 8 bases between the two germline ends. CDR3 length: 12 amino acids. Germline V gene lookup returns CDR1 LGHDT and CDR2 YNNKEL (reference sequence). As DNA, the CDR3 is TGTGCCAGCAGCCAAGCGCCGGGAGAGCAGTTCTTC. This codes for CASSQAPGEQFF.

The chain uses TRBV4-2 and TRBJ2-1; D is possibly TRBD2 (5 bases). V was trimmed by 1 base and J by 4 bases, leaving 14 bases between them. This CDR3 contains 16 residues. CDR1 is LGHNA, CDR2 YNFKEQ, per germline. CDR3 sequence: CASSQVTLALYNEQFF. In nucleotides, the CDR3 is TGTGCCAGCAGCCAAGTGACCTTAGCGCTATACAATGAGCAGTTCTTC.

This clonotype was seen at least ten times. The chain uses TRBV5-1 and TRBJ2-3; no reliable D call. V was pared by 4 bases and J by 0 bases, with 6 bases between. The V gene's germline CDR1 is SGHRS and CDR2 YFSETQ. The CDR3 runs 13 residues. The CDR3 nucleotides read TGCGCCAGCAGCGGAGCTAGCACAGATACGCAGTATTTT. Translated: CASSGASTDTQYF.

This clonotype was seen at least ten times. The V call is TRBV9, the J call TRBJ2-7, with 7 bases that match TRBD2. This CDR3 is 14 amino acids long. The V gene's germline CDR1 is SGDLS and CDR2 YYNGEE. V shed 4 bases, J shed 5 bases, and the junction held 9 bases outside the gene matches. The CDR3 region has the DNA TGTGCCAGCAGCCCCTTCGCGGGGGACGACGAGCAGTACTTC. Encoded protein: CASSPFAGDDEQYF. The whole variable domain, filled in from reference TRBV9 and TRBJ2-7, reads DSGVTQTPKHLITATGQRVTLRCSPRSGDLSVYWYQQSLDQGLQFLIQYYNGEERAKGNILERFSAQQFPDLHSELNLSSLELGDSALYFCASSPFAGDDEQYFGPGTRLTVT.